These 3 T cell receptor beta chains were all obtained from the same sample, sequenced in a study of blood T cell repertoires in COVID-19. Method: immunoSEQ multiplex PCR; TCRdb's copy keeps in-frame clones and lacks some. Of 55,000 to 70,000 clones in the sample, 60% to 80% were seen once. Sequencing used peripheral blood. The receptors come from a man aged 60 to 69 with acute or convalescent COVID-19.

The chain carries TRBV12-3 or TRBV12-4 and TRBJ1-6; a possible D gene is TRBD1 (5 bases). The CDR3 loop spans 13 amino acids. V was cut by 3 bases and J by 10 bases, with 10 bases left in between. In DNA form, the CDR3 reads TGTGCCAGCAGTTTGCAGGGTGAATCACCCCTCCACTTT. Protein: CASSLQGESPLHF.

This rearrangement joins TRBV4-1 to TRBJ1-4; D perhaps matches TRBD1 (5 bases). The CDR3 spans 15 residues. Germline CDR1 is MGHRA and CDR2 is YSYEKL. Trimming pared 4 bases from V and 3 bases from J, leaving 12 bases between. The chain's CDR3 is CASSLIPRANEKLFF. CDR3 bases: TGCGCCAGCAGCCTCATCCCCAGGGCTAATGAAAAACTGTTTTTT.

V gene TRBV29-1 combines with J gene TRBJ1-1; perhaps TRBD1 as D (5 bases). Trimming removed 4 bases at V and 8 bases at J, with 8 bases between. There are 10 residues in the CDR3. CDR1 and CDR2 from the germline V gene are SQVTM and ANQGSEA. This chain's CDR3 is CSVGTPEAFF. CDR3 DNA: TGCAGCGTTGGGACACCCGAAGCTTTCTTT.